The 13 T cell receptor beta chains given below trace back to one sample, sequenced in a study of identical twins. TCRdb re-called the 5' RACE reads through MiXCR, storing one row per CDR3 protein. This table holds some 270,000 distinct CDR3 sequences, around 8.3% found once. The same data also went into a second study, on yellow fever vaccine responses in identical twins.

Sequencing used CD8+ T cells sorted from blood. These receptors were collected from a woman under 30 in good health.

The V call is TRBV20-1, the J call TRBJ1-2; D remains ambiguous. The germline CDR1 and CDR2 sequences are DFQATT and SNEGSKA (reference sequence). The CDR3 extends over 12 amino acids. Trimming pared 6 bases from V and 5 bases from J, leaving 13 bases between. The CDR3 loop is CSAQKEVYGYTF. The CDR3 nucleotides read TGCAGTGCCCAAAAGGAGGTTTATGGCTACACCTTC.

The V call is TRBV30, the J call TRBJ2-1, with 7 bases aligning to TRBD2. The CDR3 is made up of 15 amino acids. The germline CDR1 and CDR2 sequences are GTSNPN and SVGIG (reference sequence). V shed 2 bases and J 8 bases; nucleotides not matched to a gene: 12. Written as DNA, the CDR3 is TGTGCCTGGAGTCGACTAGCTATCAATGGGGATGAGCAGTTCTTC. Amino acids: CAWSRLAINGDEQFF.

J is TRBJ2-1 and V is TRBV20-1; 9 bases are shared with TRBD2. This CDR3 spans 15 amino acids. Germline V gene sequence: CDR1 DFQATT, CDR2 SNEGSKA (reference sequence). Losses at the gene ends were 6 bases for V and 3 bases for J; bases not matched to a gene: 9. This chain's CDR3 is CSATGTSYDYNEQFF. CDR3 in DNA: TGCAGTGCCACCGGGACTAGCTACGACTACAATGAGCAGTTCTTC.

This clonotype was counted at least ten times. The chain combines TRBV5-1 with TRBJ2-1; a possible D gene is TRBD1 (6 bases). The CDR3 extends over 15 amino acids. In germline, CDR1 is SGHRS, CDR2 YFSETQ. Trimming stripped 0 bases from V and 3 bases from J, with 10 bases between. CDR3 bases: TGCGCCAGCAGCTTGGCGGACAGACTCTACAATGAGCAGTTCTTC. Its translation: CASSLADRLYNEQFF.

The genes are TRBV20-1 and TRBJ2-1, with 7 bases fitting TRBD2. Germline values: CDR1 DFQATT, CDR2 SNEGSKA (reference sequence). Trimming removed 3 bases from V and 12 bases from J; junction bases left unmatched: 8. This CDR3 comprises 12 residues. CDR3 in amino acids: CSASWGGGGQFF. For the CDR3, the DNA is TGCAGTGCTAGTTGGGGGGGTGGAGGGCAGTTCTTC.

This clonotype appeared many times. The chain uses TRBV29-1 and TRBJ2-7; D perhaps matches TRBD1 (5 bases). The CDR3 has 12 residues. Germline CDR1 SQVTM, CDR2 ANQGSEA. V lost 6 bases and J 3 bases, leaving 12 bases between the germline ends. The CDR3 loop reads CSVYSGNYEQYF. In DNA form, the CDR3 reads TGCAGCGTATACTCAGGGAACTACGAGCAGTACTTC.

This clonotype has a count of ten or more. CDR3 in amino acids: CASTSEGTGSDTQYF. CDR3 sequence (DNA): TGTGCCAGCACCTCCGAGGGGACGGGATCAGATACGCAGTATTTT. The chain recombines TRBV6-2 or TRBV6-3 with TRBJ2-3; D possibly uses TRBD1 or TRBD2 (5 bases each). Per the germline V gene, CDR1 is MNHEY and CDR2 is SVGEGT. Trimming shortened V by 7 bases and J by 4 bases, and 18 bases separated the two germline ends. The CDR3 runs 15 residues.

The table lists this clonotype with a few counts. The gene calls are TRBV11-2 and TRBJ2-7, with TRBD2 matching over 13 bases. Germline V gives CDR1 SGHAT, CDR2 FQNNGV. J gave up 6 bases and V 4 bases, and 15 bases lay outside the gene matches. The CDR3 loop spans 18 amino acids. CDR3 sequence reads: CASSSDRTSGGFLSEQYF. CDR3 nucleotide sequence: TGTGCCAGCAGCTCGGACCGGACTAGCGGGGGCTTTCTCTCCGAGCAGTACTTC.

This clonotype was counted at least ten times. The chain uses TRBV29-1 and TRBJ2-3; 8 bases align to TRBD2. Trimming took 5 bases from V and 1 from J; bases not matched to a gene: 2. Germline lookup yields CDR1 SQVTM and CDR2 ANQGSEA. This CDR3 has 13 amino acids. CDR3 region: CSVLTSGTDTQYF. CDR3 sequence (DNA): TGCAGCGTTTTGACTAGCGGCACAGATACGCAGTATTTT.

J is TRBJ2-3 and V is TRBV30; 9 bases map to TRBD2. V trimming: 4 bases; J trimming: 0 bases; junction bases outside the gene matches: 8. Germline V gene sequence: CDR1 GTSNPN, CDR2 SVGIG (reference sequence). This CDR3 has 16 residues. CDR3 nucleotide sequence: TGTGCCTGGATTCCGGGACTAGCAGCTAGCACAGATACGCAGTATTTT. Translating it yields CAWIPGLAASTDTQYF.

This rearrangement joins TRBV7-9 to TRBJ2-7; 7 bases are a match to TRBD2. V trimming: 4 bases; J trimming: 4 bases; junction bases outside the gene matches: 10. Per the germline V gene, CDR1 is SEHNR and CDR2 is FQNEAQ (reference sequence). This CDR3 is built from 15 residues. CDR3 DNA sequence: TGTGCCAGCAGCTCCCTGGGGGGGGTCGGGTACGAGCAGTACTTC. It translates to CASSSLGGVGYEQYF.

This clonotype was observed many times. This chain joins TRBV12-3 or TRBV12-4 and TRBJ2-5; tentatively, D is TRBD1 or TRBD2 (6 bases each). There are 14 residues in the CDR3. V lost 5 bases, J lost 5 bases, and 15 bases lay in between. CDR3 region: CASSTRGPRETQYF. The CDR3 nucleotides are TGTGCCAGCAGTACCCGGGGGCCCCGGGAGACCCAGTACTTC.

This clonotype was recorded at least ten times. The J gene is TRBJ1-1, the V gene TRBV7-3; TRBD1 is a possible D gene (5 bases). The CDR3 runs 14 residues. The V gene's germline CDR1 is SGHTA and CDR2 FQGTGA. V was pared by 1 base and J by 2 bases, with 8 bases between. CDR3 sequence reads: CASSLMGGNTEAFF. The CDR3 DNA reads as TGTGCCAGCAGCTTAATGGGGGGAAACACTGAAGCTTTCTTT.